The sequence of this T cell receptor (beta chain) was determined in a study of radiotherapy plus CTLA-4 blockade in lung cancer (dated by TCRdb to 2016 to 2018). Regarding the complete study: Among the enrolled patients, about 19% had an objective response, and about 31% reached disease control. What the authors observed across the whole study: After treatment with radiotherapy and ipilimumab, TCR clones that came from tumors expanded in the peripheral blood. The strongest predictors of response were reported to be early dynamic shifts in blood T cell clones along with a rise in serum interferon-beta following radiation.

Via the germline V gene (reference sequence), CDR1 is LNHNV and CDR2 YYDKDF. Taken from cysteine to phenylalanine, the CDR3 has 19 residues. The only DNA kept is the CDR3, 57 bases in frame from the first base. At the junction V is shortened by 2 bases and J by 1 base, with 18 bases in between. Library method: the immunoSEQ multiplex PCR assay. Sourced from immuneACCESS, this table was stored by TCRdb with only in-frame sequences that have V and J called. A share of the clones is absent; for the studies checked, an unresolved V gene accounts for under half, and the remainder has no known explanation. The table for this sample lists roughly 80,000 clones; about 78% of them were counted only once. In total, the top ten clones hold around 4% of the sample. This clone was observed a handful of times. The antigen it binds to is not known. No base qualities exist here, and no much larger clone lies one base off it.

The study tested focal radiation therapy combined with CTLA-4 blockade (ipilimumab) in patients with chemo-refractory metastatic non-small-cell lung cancer. The receptor was derived from a human donor with non-small cell lung cancer who had a partial response to radiotherapy plus ipilimumab. Some clones in this sample may be carry-over from other donors' samples. The V and J genes are TRBV15 and TRBJ2-6; a tentative D match to TRBD1 spans 5 bases. The source was peripheral blood, collected from a patient treated with radiotherapy plus ipilimumab. The CDR3 amino acid sequence is: CATSRNPRVLLSGANVLTF. The DNA reads as follows: TGTGCCACCAGCAGAAACCCCAGGGTGCTACTATCTGGGGCCAACGTCCTGACTTTC.